The 12 T cell receptor beta chains given below trace back to one sample, sequenced in a study of T-cell reconstitution after alpha-beta-depleted transplantation in children. TCRbeta library preparation incorporated unique molecular identifiers. Using its own MiXCR run on the PCR reads, TCRdb lists one record per CDR3 protein. The sample lists around 64,000 distinct CDR3 sequences, 11% seen once, with approximately 13% in the top ten. The sequenced sample was PBMCs, obtained before TCRalphabeta/CD19-depleted stem cell transplant. The receptors come from a boy between 10 and 17 years old with acute myeloid leukemia, due to receive a stem cell transplant.

As to this clonotype: Possible read error: a much larger clone is one base away. This sequence joins TRBV7-9 and TRBJ2-1; 8 bases match TRBD1. In germline, CDR1 is SEHNR, CDR2 FQNEAQ (reference sequence). The V and J ends lost 5 bases and 3 bases, in that order; junction bases with no gene match: 12. The CDR3 sequence is 17 residues long. CDR3 sequence: CASSIIAGTGVYNEQFF. CDR3 DNA: TGTGCCAGCAGCATAATCGCCGGGACAGGTGTCTACAATGAGCAGTTCTTC.

This clonotype was recorded many times. For the CDR3, the DNA is TGTGCCAGCAGCTTAGAGGGGCCGACAGATACGCAGTATTTT. Its translation is CASSLEGPTDTQYF. This chain connects TRBV11-3 to TRBJ2-3; the D gene is possibly TRBD1 (5 bases). The V gene's germline CDR1 is SGHNT and CDR2 YENEEA. V was shortened by 0 bases and J by 3 bases, with 7 bases between the two germline ends. There are 14 residues in the CDR3.

At least ten counts were recorded for this clonotype. The chain employs TRBV6-1 and TRBJ2-2, with 9 bases aligning to TRBD2. CDR3 size: 15 residues. CDR1 is MNHNS, CDR2 SASEGT, per germline. V gave up 5 bases and J gave up 6 bases; unmatched junction bases: 7. The CDR3 nucleotides are TGTGCCAGCAGTCGAGGCGGGAGGGGGGCCGGGGAGCTGTTTTTT. Translated, it gives CASSRGGRGAGELFF.

In its sample, this clonotype was seen many times. CDR3 sequence: CATSRGTGKNIQYF. In nucleotides, the CDR3 is TGTGCCACCAGCAGGGGGACAGGGAAAAACATTCAGTACTTC. The chain carries TRBV15 and TRBJ2-4; 9 bases line up with TRBD1. CDR1 is LNHNV, CDR2 YYDKDF, per germline (reference sequence). The V and J ends lost 3 bases and 4 bases, in that order; junction bases with no gene match: 1. CDR3 length: 14 amino acids.

This clonotype was seen at least ten times. The chain links TRBV5-1 to TRBJ2-1; D uncertain. This CDR3 has 16 residues. The germline V gene has CDR1 SGHRS and CDR2 YFSETQ. The ends were cut back, 0 bases at V and 8 bases at J, with 18 bases in the middle. This chain's CDR3 is CASSLARIGYADEQFF. CDR3 DNA: TGCGCCAGCAGCTTGGCCCGTATTGGATACGCGGATGAGCAGTTCTTC.

This clonotype was picked up many times. The gene calls are TRBV27 and TRBJ2-5; D could derive from TRBD1 or TRBD2 (5 bases each). The CDR3 runs to 18 residues. Germline CDR1 reads MNHEY; CDR2 reads SMNVEV (reference sequence). Trimming removed 5 bases at V and 6 bases at J, with 28 bases between. The CDR3 reads CASSPQEPGPIRAKTQYF. CDR3 nucleotide sequence: TGTGCCAGCAGTCCGCAAGAGCCGGGACCGATACGCGCGAAGACCCAGTACTTC.

Many counts were recorded for this clonotype. The rearrangement uses TRBV6-4 and TRBJ2-4; D gene uncertain. Deletions cut 7 bases from V and 2 bases from J, with 30 bases between. Per germline, CDR1 MRHNA and CDR2 SNTAGT. The CDR3 runs 20 residues. This CDR3 is CASTPFRHSGEFDTKNIQYF. In nucleotides, the CDR3 is TGTGCCAGCACACCGTTTAGACACTCCGGCGAGTTTGATACCAAAAACATTCAGTACTTC.

This clonotype was seen at least ten times. The chain has TRBV29-1 and TRBJ2-7, with TRBD1 matching 7 bases. Per germline, CDR1 SQVTM and CDR2 ANQGSEA. CDR3 length: 18 amino acids. V shed 0 bases and J 0 bases; nucleotides not matched to a gene: 14. The CDR3, as DNA: TGCAGCGTTGAAGACCCCGGTGACGGCAGGGGGAACTCCTACGAGCAGTACTTC. This gives the protein CSVEDPGDGRGNSYEQYF.

This clonotype was recorded at least ten times. The rearrangement uses TRBV27 and TRBJ1-6; D is uncertain. The length of the CDR3 is 13 residues. V was shortened by 3 bases and J by 7 bases, with 7 bases between the two germline ends. CDR1 MNHEY and CDR2 SMNVEV come from the germline V gene (reference sequence). The CDR3 spells CASSFTSNSPLHF. The CDR3 region has the DNA TGTGCCAGCAGTTTTACCTCGAATTCACCCCTCCACTTT.

This clonotype was observed many times. The chain has TRBV12-3 or TRBV12-4 and TRBJ2-1; TRBD2 might be the D (6 bases). V lost 5 bases, J lost 6 bases, and 17 bases lay in between. There are 15 residues in the CDR3. The CDR3 DNA reads TGTGCCAGCAGTGTGGACTACCGGTTGGGCAATGAGCAGTTCTTC. Protein: CASSVDYRLGNEQFF.

This clonotype was observed at least ten times. The rearrangement joins TRBV11-3 to TRBJ1-5; 12 bases match TRBD1. Germline CDR1 and CDR2: SGHNT and YENEEA. J gave up 0 bases and V 4 bases, and 7 bases lay outside the gene matches. CDR3 length: 18 residues. DNA of the CDR3: TGTGCCAGCAGCTCAGGGACAGGGGGCCCCTATAGCAATCAGCCCCAGCATTTT. Translating it yields CASSSGTGGPYSNQPQHF.

This clonotype was observed many times. This sequence joins TRBV5-6 and TRBJ2-2; 8 positions match TRBD1. J gave up 3 bases and V 2 bases, and 3 bases lay outside the gene matches. CDR3 length: 15 residues. Germline V lookup: CDR1 SGHDT, CDR2 YYEEEE. CDR3 nucleotides: TGTGCCAGCAGCTTCGGGACAGGTTACACCGGGGAGCTGTTTTTT. This encodes CASSFGTGYTGELFF. The full variable domain, with the rest looked up from reference TRBV5-6 and TRBJ2-2, is DAGVTQSPTHLIKTRGQQVTLRCSPKSGHDTVSWYQQALGQGPQFIFQYYEEEERQRGNFPDRFSGHQFPNYSSELNVNALLLGDSALYLCASSFGTGYTGELFFGEGSRLTVL.